This is a list of T cell receptor beta chains from one sample in a study of T cells in localized non-small cell lung cancer. The data were produced by immunoSEQ multiplex PCR, yet TCRdb's version contains in-frame clones alone and is incomplete. The sample carries around 1,600 clones, 20% to 25% recorded once. This specimen consisted of lung tumor tissue, obtained before any cancer treatment. These receptors came from a man aged 40-75 years with stage III squamous cell lung carcinoma. CDR3s include the opening cysteine and the closing phenylalanine or tryptophan. The D gene is left open where the match is weak. Only part of the rows carry a size: once, few, many, or a class if the clone is expanded.

d_call	v_call	j_call	clone_size	cdr3_nt	cdr3_aa
.	TRBV11-3	TRBJ2-1	.	TGTGCCAGCACCCTAGAGGGGGGAGGGCGTAATGAGCAGTTCTTC	CASTLEGGGRNEQFF
.	TRBV6-8	TRBJ2-7	.	TGTGCCAGCAGTTACTTCCCGTCGGGGGAGCAGTACTTC	CASSYFPSGEQYF
TRBD2	TRBV30	TRBJ2-7	.	TGTGCCTGGAGTGTCCGACTAGCGTACTCCTACGAGCAGTACTTC	CAWSVRLAYSYEQYF
.	TRBV1	TRBJ2-3	few	TGCACCAGCAGCCAAGATAGGGCCCGTCTCCTTCACCGCACAGATACGCAGTATTTT	CTSSQDRARLLHRTDTQYF
TRBD1	TRBV29-1	TRBJ2-2	hyperexpanded	TGCAGCGTTGATGGTCAGGGGGAGGGGGAGCTGTTTTTT	CSVDGQGEGELFF
TRBD1	TRBV29-1	TRBJ1-1	.	TGCAGCGCCGTTGGGGACAGCTCGGTCGCTTTCTTT	CSAVGDSSVAFF
TRBD2	TRBV6-8	TRBJ2-2	few	TGTGCCAGCAGTTTTTCTAGCGGGAGTAGTATTGGGGAGCTGTTTTTT	CASSFSSGSSIGELFF
.	TRBV6-8	TRBJ2-1	few	TGTGCCATCAGGGGGGGCCTTTACAATGAGCAGTTCTTC	CAIRGGLYNEQFF
.	TRBV12-2	TRBJ2-1	large	TGTGCCACCAAGGAGGGGGGTATCTCTTACAATGAGCAGTTCTTC	CATKEGGISYNEQFF
.	TRBV18	TRBJ1-1	.	TGTGCCAGCTCACCACAGACAGCGATGAACACTGAAGCTTTCTTT	CASSPQTAMNTEAFF
TRBD1	TRBV6-7	TRBJ2-7	few	TGTGCCAGCAGGATGACAGGGGGGACTAACTACGAGCAGTACTTC	CASRMTGGTNYEQYF
.	TRBV18	TRBJ2-2	.	TGTGCCAGCTCACCCTACCTCCAGCGGGCGACGAACACCGGGGAGCTGTTTTTT	CASSPYLQRATNTGELFF
.	TRBV19	TRBJ2-1	.	TGTGCCAGTTTGTCTCACAATGAGCAGTTCTTC	CASLSHNEQFF
.	TRBV11-3	TRBJ2-5	.	TGTGCCAGCAGCTTAGTTGCTTCGGGGTTCCAAGAGACCCAGTACTTC	CASSLVASGFQETQYF
.	TRBV19	TRBJ2-7	once	TGTGCCAGTAGTATAGACAGGGCTTTCCCCTACGAGCAGTACTTC	CASSIDRAFPYEQYF
.	TRBV29-1	TRBJ1-6	few	TGCAGCGCAATATTCCACTATAATTCACCCCTCCACTTT	CSAIFHYNSPLHF
TRBD1	TRBV15	TRBJ2-7	.	TGTGCCACCAGCAGAGGACAGGGGCTATACGAGCAGTACTTC	CATSRGQGLYEQYF
TRBD1	TRBV15	TRBJ2-1	.	TGTGCCACCAGCAGGGGCCCTCTGACAGGGAAGGACAATGAGCAGTTCTTC	CATSRGPLTGKDNEQFF
TRBD1	TRBV19	TRBJ1-5	few	TGTGCCAGTAGTATTGGGAGACAGGGGAAGGGCAATCAGCCCCAGCATTTT	CASSIGRQGKGNQPQHF
.	TRBV10-2	TRBJ1-2	.	TGCGCCAGTTATGAGGATGGCATGGGAGGCTACACCTTC	CASYEDGMGGYTF
.	TRBV5-1	TRBJ1-1	.	TGCGCCAGCAGCTCGCTACAGTTGAACACTGAAGCTTTCTTT	CASSSLQLNTEAFF
.	TRBV11-3	TRBJ2-3	medium-sized	TGTGCCAGCAGGACCTACAGGCAATCCACAGATACGCAGTATTTT	CASRTYRQSTDTQYF
.	TRBV6-8	TRBJ2-7	medium-sized	TGTGCCAGCAGTTACTCGCCGCAGTCATACGAGCAGTACTTC	CASSYSPQSYEQYF
.	TRBV9	TRBJ2-3	medium-sized	TGTGCCAGCAGCCCGTTTTTAGCGCGCACAGATACGCAGTATTTT	CASSPFLARTDTQYF